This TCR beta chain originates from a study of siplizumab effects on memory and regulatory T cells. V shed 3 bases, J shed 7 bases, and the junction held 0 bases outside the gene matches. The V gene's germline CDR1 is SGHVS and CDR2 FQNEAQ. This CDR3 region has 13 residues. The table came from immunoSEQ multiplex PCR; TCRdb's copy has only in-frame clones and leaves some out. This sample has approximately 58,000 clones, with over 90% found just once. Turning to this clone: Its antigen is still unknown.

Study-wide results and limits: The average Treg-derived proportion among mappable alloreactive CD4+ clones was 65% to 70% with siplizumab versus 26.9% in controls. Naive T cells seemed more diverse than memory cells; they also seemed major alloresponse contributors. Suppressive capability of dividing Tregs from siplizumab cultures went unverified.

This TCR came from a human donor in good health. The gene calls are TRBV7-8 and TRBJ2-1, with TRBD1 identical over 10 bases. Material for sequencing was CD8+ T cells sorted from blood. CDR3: CASSLGQGNEQFF. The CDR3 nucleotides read TGTGCCAGCAGCTTGGGACAGGGGAATGAGCAGTTCTTC.